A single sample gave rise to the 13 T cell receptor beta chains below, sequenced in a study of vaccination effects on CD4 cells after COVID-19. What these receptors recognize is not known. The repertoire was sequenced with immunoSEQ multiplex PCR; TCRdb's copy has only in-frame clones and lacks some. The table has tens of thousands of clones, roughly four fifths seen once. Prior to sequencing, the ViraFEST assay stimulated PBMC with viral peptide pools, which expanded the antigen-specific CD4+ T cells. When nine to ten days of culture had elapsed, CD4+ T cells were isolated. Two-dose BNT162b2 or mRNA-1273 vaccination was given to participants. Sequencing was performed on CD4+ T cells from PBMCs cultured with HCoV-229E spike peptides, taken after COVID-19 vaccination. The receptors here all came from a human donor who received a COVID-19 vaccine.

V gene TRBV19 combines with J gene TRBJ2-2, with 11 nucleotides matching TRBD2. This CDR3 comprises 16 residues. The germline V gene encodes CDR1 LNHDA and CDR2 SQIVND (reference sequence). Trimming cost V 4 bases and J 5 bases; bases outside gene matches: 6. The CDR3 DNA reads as TGTGCCAGTAGTAGAACTAGCGGGGGACCGACCGGGGAGCTGTTTTTT. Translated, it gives CASSRTSGGPTGELFF.

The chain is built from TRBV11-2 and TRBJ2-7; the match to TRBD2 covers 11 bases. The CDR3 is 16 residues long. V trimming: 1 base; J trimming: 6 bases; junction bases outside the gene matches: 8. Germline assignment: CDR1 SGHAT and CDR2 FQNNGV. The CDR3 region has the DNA TGTGCCAGCAGCTTAGGTAGCGGGGGGGCAGGACGCGAGCAGTACGTC. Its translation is CASSLGSGGAGREQYV.

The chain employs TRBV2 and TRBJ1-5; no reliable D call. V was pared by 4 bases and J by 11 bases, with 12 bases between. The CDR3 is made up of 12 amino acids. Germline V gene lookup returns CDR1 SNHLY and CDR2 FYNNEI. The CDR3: CASSGQSEAQHF. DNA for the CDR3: TGTGCCAGCAGTGGGCAGTCCGAGGCCCAGCATTTT.

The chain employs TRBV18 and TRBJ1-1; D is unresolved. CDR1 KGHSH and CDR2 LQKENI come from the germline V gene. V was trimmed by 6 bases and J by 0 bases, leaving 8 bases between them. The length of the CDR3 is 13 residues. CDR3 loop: CASSVIMNTEAFF. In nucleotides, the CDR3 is TGTGCCAGCTCCGTGATCATGAACACTGAAGCTTTCTTT.

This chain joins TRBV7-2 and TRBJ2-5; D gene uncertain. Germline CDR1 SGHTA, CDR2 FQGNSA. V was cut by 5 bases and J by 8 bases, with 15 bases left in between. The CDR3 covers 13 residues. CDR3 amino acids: CASSPRALGTQYF. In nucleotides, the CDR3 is TGTGCCAGCAGCCCACGGGCCCTCGGAACCCAGTACTTC.

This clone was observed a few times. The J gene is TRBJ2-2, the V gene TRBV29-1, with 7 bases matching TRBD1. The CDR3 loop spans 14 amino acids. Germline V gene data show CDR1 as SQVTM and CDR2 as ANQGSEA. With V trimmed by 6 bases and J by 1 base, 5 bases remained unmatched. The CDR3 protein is CSVQRQGNTGELFF. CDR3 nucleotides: TGCAGCGTCCAAAGACAGGGGAACACCGGGGAGCTGTTTTTT.

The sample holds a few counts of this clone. The DNA of the CDR3 is TGCGCCAGCAGCTACAGGGTGGTGGGTTCACCCCTCCACTTT. Translated, it gives CASSYRVVGSPLHF. V is TRBV5-1 and J is TRBJ1-6, with D possibly being TRBD1 (6 bases). V lost 3 bases, J lost 9 bases, and 13 bases lay in between. The germline V gene encodes CDR1 SGHRS and CDR2 YFSETQ. The CDR3 runs to 14 residues.

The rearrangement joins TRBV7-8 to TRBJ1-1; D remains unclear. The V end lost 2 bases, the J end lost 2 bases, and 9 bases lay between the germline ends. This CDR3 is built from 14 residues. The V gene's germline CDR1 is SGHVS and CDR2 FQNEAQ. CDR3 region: CASSLLGLNTEAFF. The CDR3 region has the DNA TGTGCCAGCAGCTTACTAGGCCTCAACACTGAAGCTTTCTTT.

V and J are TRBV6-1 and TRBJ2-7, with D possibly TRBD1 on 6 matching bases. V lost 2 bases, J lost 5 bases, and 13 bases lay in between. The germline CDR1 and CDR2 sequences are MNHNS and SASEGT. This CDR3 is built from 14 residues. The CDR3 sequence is CASSERPGVDEQYV. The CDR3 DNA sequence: TGTGCCAGCAGTGAACGGCCAGGGGTAGACGAGCAGTACGTC.

The CDR3 loop reads CASSLAPGLSVNEQFF. The CDR3 coding sequence is TGCGCCAGCAGCTTGGCCCCGGGGCTAAGTGTCAATGAGCAGTTCTTC. The rearrangement joins TRBV5-1 to TRBJ2-1; D is possibly TRBD1 or TRBD2 (5 bases each). Per the germline V gene, CDR1 is SGHRS and CDR2 is YFSETQ. The CDR3 is 16 amino acids. V was pared by 0 bases and J by 6 bases, with 16 bases between.

In nucleotides, the CDR3 is TGCGCCAGCAGCCAAGACTGGGGGGGCCCCCTCCACTTT. Translated: CASSQDWGGPLHF. V gene TRBV4-3 combines with J gene TRBJ1-6, with D possibly being TRBD1 (6 bases). The CDR3 has 13 residues. Germline CDR1 reads LGHNA; CDR2 reads YSLEER. Trimming removed 0 bases at V and 13 bases at J, with 10 bases between.

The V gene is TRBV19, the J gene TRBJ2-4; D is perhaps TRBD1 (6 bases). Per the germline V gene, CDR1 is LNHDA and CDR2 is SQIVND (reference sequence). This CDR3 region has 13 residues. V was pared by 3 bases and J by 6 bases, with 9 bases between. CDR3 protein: CASSIQGRNIQYF. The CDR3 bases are TGTGCCAGTAGTATCCAGGGGAGAAACATTCAGTACTTC.

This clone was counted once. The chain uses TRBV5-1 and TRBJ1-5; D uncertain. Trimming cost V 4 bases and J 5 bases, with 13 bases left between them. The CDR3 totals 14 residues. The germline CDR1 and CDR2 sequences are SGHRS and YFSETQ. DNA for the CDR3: TGCGCCAGCAGCCCTAGCGCGGTGGATCAGCCCCAGCATTTT. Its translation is CASSPSAVDQPQHF. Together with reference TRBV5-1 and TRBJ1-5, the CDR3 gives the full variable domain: KAGVTQTPRYLIKTRGQQVTLSCSPISGHRSVSWYQQTPGQGLQFLFEYFSETQRNKGNFPGRFSGRQFSNSRSEMNVSTLELGDSALYLCASSPSAVDQPQHFGDGTRLSIL.